This TCR beta chain is from a study of blood T cell repertoires in COVID-19. Germline CDR1 and CDR2: SQVTM and ANQGSEA. The CDR3 is 13 residues long. The ends were cut back, 7 bases at V and 4 bases at J, with 16 bases in the middle. Method: immunoSEQ multiplex PCR; TCRdb's copy keeps in-frame clones and lacks some. The top ten hold around 0.85% of the sample, which has roughly 250,000 clones, 70% to 90% seen once. This receptor was identified in a middle-aged man who had been exposed to COVID-19. This chain uses TRBV29-1 with TRBJ1-1; the D gene is possibly TRBD1 (5 bases). Sequencing was done on a sample of PBMCs or T cells enriched from blood (not recorded which). The CDR3: CSAQPYQGTEAFF. In DNA, the CDR3 is TGCAGCGCTCAACCCTATCAGGGCACTGAAGCTTTCTTT.